This TCR beta chain originates from a study of blood T cell repertoires in COVID-19. CDR1 is SGHAT and CDR2 is FQNNGV in the germline V gene. The CDR3 has 16 residues. The V and J ends lost 5 bases and 10 bases, in that order; junction bases with no gene match: 10. TCRdb's table, derived via immunoSEQ multiplex PCR, lists solely in-frame clones and lacks some. The table lists around 26,000 clones, 80% to 85% of them singletons. Sample share makes this clone medium-sized. This clonotype was sampled from a human donor in a cohort sampled during active COVID-19. Sequenced material: peripheral blood. V gene TRBV11-2 combines with J gene TRBJ1-6, with 11 bases lining up with TRBD1. For the CDR3, the DNA is TGTGCCAGCAGCCGCGGGGGACAGGGGGATGGATCACCCCTCCACTTT. This gives the protein CASSRGGQGDGSPLHF.